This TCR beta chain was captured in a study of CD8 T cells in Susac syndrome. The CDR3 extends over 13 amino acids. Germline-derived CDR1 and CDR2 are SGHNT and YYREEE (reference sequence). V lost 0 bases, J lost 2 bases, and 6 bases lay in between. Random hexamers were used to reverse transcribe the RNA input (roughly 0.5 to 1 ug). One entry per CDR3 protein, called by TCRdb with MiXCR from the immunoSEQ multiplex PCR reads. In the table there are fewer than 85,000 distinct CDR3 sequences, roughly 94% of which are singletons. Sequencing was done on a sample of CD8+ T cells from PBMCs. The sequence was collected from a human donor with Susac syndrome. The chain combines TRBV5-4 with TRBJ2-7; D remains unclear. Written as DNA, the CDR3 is TGTGCCAGCAGCTTGGCACCTGCCTACGAGCAGTACTTC. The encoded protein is CASSLAPAYEQYF.